This T cell receptor (beta chain) came from a study of vaccination effects on CD4 cells after COVID-19. Findings and limits, study-wide: Both infection-induced and vaccine-induced clones contracted markedly at late post-vaccination timepoints.

Expansion with viral peptide pools was applied to antigen-specific CD4+ T cells by the ViraFEST assay prior to sequencing. After around ten days in culture, the CD4+ T cells were isolated. The cohort was immunized with two doses of either the BNT162b2 or mRNA-1273 vaccine. The study found no prior SARS-CoV-2 infection in the vaccine recipients, who tested negative for nucleocapsid antibodies. Peptides at about 10 ug/ml and IL-2 at about 10 IU/ml were added to 1.5 million to 2.5 million PBMC per well. Cultures had half their medium replaced with IL-2 medium on days 3 and 7. With V trimmed by 5 bases and J by 0 bases, 4 bases remained unmatched. There are 15 residues in the CDR3. Germline V gene sequence: CDR1 SGHNT, CDR2 YENEEA. TCRdb keeps only in-frame clones here, not all; method: immunoSEQ multiplex PCR. In the table there are about 38,000 clones, around four fifths of which are singletons. In the case of this clone: Its antigen remains unidentified.

Sequences were derived from CD4+ T cells from PBMCs cultured with HCoV-NL63 spike peptides, sampled after COVID-19 vaccination. The sequence was collected from a human donor who received a COVID-19 vaccine. Some clones in this sample may be carry-over from other donors' samples. V is TRBV11-3 and J is TRBJ2-3; 8 bases are a match to TRBD1. CDR3 sequence: CASSARQGSTDTQYF. The CDR3 bases are TGTGCCAGCAGCGCAAGACAGGGGAGCACAGATACGCAGTATTTT.